The 16 T cell receptor beta chains listed next were all sequenced from one sample in a study of cytomegalovirus exposure and HLA in healthy donors. Researchers ran the PCR with 60 Vbeta and 13 Jbeta primers. The table came from immunoSEQ multiplex PCR; TCRdb's copy has only in-frame clones and leaves some out. The sample includes approximately 170,000 clones, just over 70% of them seen just once. Sequenced sample: PBMCs. The receptors here all came from a man in his late teens or twenties in good health and CMV-seropositive.

A few counts support this clone. V is TRBV11-2 and J is TRBJ1-1; D not resolved. CDR3 size: 12 residues. Germline lookup yields CDR1 SGHAT and CDR2 FQNNGV. V was trimmed by 5 bases and J by 7 bases, leaving 11 bases between them. In nucleotides, the CDR3 is TGTGCCAGCAGCCCCAGTGCATATGAAGCTTTCTTT. This codes for CASSPSAYEAFF.

This clone showed up just a few times. This rearrangement joins TRBV19 to TRBJ1-2; 10 positions agree with TRBD1. The CDR3 loop spans 14 amino acids. V lost 4 bases, J lost 6 bases, and 5 bases stayed unmatched. Germline lookup yields CDR1 LNHDA and CDR2 SQIVND (reference sequence). The CDR3 loop is CASSTPGTGDGYTF. CDR3 bases: TGTGCCAGTAGTACACCAGGGACAGGGGATGGCTACACCTTC. Full variable domain (remainder filled in from reference TRBV19 and TRBJ1-2): DGGITQSPKYLFRKEGQNVTLSCEQNLNHDAMYWYRQDPGQGLRLIYYSQIVNDFQKGDIAEGYSVSREKKESFPLTVTSAQKNPTAFYLCASSTPGTGDGYTFGSGTRLTVV.

The gene calls are TRBV11-3 and TRBJ1-3; TRBD1 matches 10 bases. Trimming took 8 bases from V and 8 from J; bases not matched to a gene: 3. The CDR3 is made up of 12 amino acids. Germline CDR1 SGHNT, CDR2 YENEEA. CDR3 loop: CASSGTGDTIYF. The CDR3 DNA reads as TGTGCCAGCTCCGGGACAGGGGACACCATATATTTT. The whole variable domain, filled in from reference TRBV11-3 and TRBJ1-3, reads EAGVVQSPRYKIIEKKQPVAFWCNPISGHNTLYWYLQNLGQGPELLIRYENEEAVDDSQLPKDRFSAERLKGVDSTLKIQPAELGDSAVYLCASSGTGDTIYFGEGSWLTVV.

The chain is built from TRBV4-1 and TRBJ2-1; D remains ambiguous. The CDR3 is 14 residues long. The germline CDR1 and CDR2 sequences are MGHRA and YSYEKL. V gave up 4 bases and J gave up 3 bases, with 10 bases separating them. The CDR3 DNA sequence: TGCGCCAGCAGCCGGTTGACTGGCTACAATGAGCAGTTCTTC. This sequence encodes CASSRLTGYNEQFF.

The rearrangement joins TRBV10-3 to TRBJ1-1; 7 bases match TRBD1. The CDR3 extends over 16 amino acids. After removal of 0 bases from V and 0 bases from J, the junction contained 4 bases not matched to a gene. Germline V gene lookup returns CDR1 ENHRY and CDR2 SYGVKD. CDR3 region: CAISESYRGLNTEAFF. CDR3 bases: TGTGCCATCAGTGAGTCGTACAGGGGTTTGAACACTGAAGCTTTCTTT.

The J gene is TRBJ2-2, the V gene TRBV6-5, with D possibly TRBD1 on 5 matching bases. Between the trimmed V and J ends, which lost 2 bases and 5 bases, there was a span of 15 bases. The germline V gene encodes CDR1 MNHEY and CDR2 SVGAGI. This CDR3 region has 16 residues. The CDR3 sequence is CASSYLSTGRTGELFF. Written as DNA, the CDR3 is TGTGCCAGCAGTTACCTATCAACAGGCCGAACCGGGGAGCTGTTTTTT.

This clone was recorded once. CDR3 sequence: CASRQGGTGELFF. The CDR3 DNA reads TGTGCCAGCAGACAGGGAGGGACCGGGGAGCTGTTTTTT. The chain employs TRBV27 and TRBJ2-2; D may be TRBD2 (7 bases). The germline CDR1 and CDR2 sequences are MNHEY and SMNVEV (reference sequence). V lost 6 bases and J 5 bases, leaving 10 bases between the germline ends. The CDR3 is made up of 13 amino acids.

The chain recombines TRBV25-1 with TRBJ1-6; D uncertain. V was pared by 3 bases and J by 4 bases, with 7 bases between. The germline V gene encodes CDR1 MGHDK and CDR2 SYGVNS. The CDR3 spans 14 residues. Here the CDR3 reads CASSDGLYNSPLHF. The CDR3 bases are TGTGCCAGCAGTGACGGACTGTATAATTCACCCCTCCACTTT. The full variable domain, with the rest looked up from reference TRBV25-1 and TRBJ1-6, is EADIYQTPRYLVIGTGKKITLECSQTMGHDKMYWYQQDPGMELHLIHYSYGVNSTEKGDLSSESTVSRIRTEHFPLTLESARPSHTSQYLCASSDGLYNSPLHFGNGTRLTVT.

The chain carries TRBV10-1 and TRBJ1-4, with D hard to call. Germline V gene sequence: CDR1 WNHNN, CDR2 SYGVQD (reference sequence). V lost 4 bases and J 8 bases, leaving 17 bases between the germline ends. This CDR3 comprises 15 residues. CDR3 region: CASSAPGRGGEKLFF. The DNA of the CDR3 is TGCGCCAGCAGTGCTCCCGGGCGGGGAGGGGAAAAACTGTTTTTT.

The CDR3 here is CASSTGQGEKLFF. Written as DNA, the CDR3 is TGTGCCAGTAGTACGGGACAGGGAGAGAAACTGTTTTTT. This chain uses TRBV19 with TRBJ1-4; 9 bases align to TRBD1. Germline loops: CDR1 LNHDA, CDR2 SQIVND (reference sequence). The CDR3 totals 13 residues. J gave up 11 bases and V 4 bases, and 5 bases lay outside the gene matches.

The CDR3 nucleotides read TGCGCCAGCAGCTTGACCGGGGGGAACAATGAGCAGTTCTTC. Protein product: CASSLTGGNNEQFF. V usage is TRBV5-1 and J usage is TRBJ2-1, with 7 bases matching TRBD2. Germline V gives CDR1 SGHRS, CDR2 YFSETQ. Germline trimming cut 1 base from V and 5 bases from J; bases unmatched to any gene: 3. CDR3 size: 14 residues.

This chain connects TRBV5-1 to TRBJ2-1, with TRBD2 identical over 15 bases. With V trimmed by 7 bases and J by 9 bases, 8 bases remained unmatched. CDR3 size: 15 residues. In germline, CDR1 is SGHRS, CDR2 YFSETQ. CDR3 region: CASRTSGGAAGEQFF. For the CDR3, the DNA is TGCGCCAGCCGGACTAGCGGGGGGGCCGCGGGTGAGCAGTTCTTC.

This chain joins TRBV19 and TRBJ1-5, with 8 bases identical to TRBD1. Trimming at V came to 5 bases and at J to 2 bases, leaving 2 bases not matched to a gene. The CDR3 length is 14 residues. The germline V gene encodes CDR1 LNHDA and CDR2 SQIVND (reference sequence). The CDR3 region has the DNA TGTGCCAGTAGTCCGGACAGGGGCAATCAGCCCCAGCATTTT. Translating it yields CASSPDRGNQPQHF.

This chain links TRBV27 with TRBJ2-3; perhaps TRBD2 as D (5 bases). The germline gives CDR1 MNHEY, CDR2 SMNVEV (reference sequence). The V gene lost 0 bases and the J gene lost 2 bases, with 9 bases spanning the gap. The length of the CDR3 is 15 residues. The CDR3 loop is CASSLSRTDTDTQYF. CDR3 nucleotide sequence: TGTGCCAGCAGTTTATCCCGGACTGACACAGATACGCAGTATTTT.

This chain links TRBV5-1 with TRBJ2-1; the match to TRBD2 covers 8 bases. The CDR3 extends over 14 amino acids. Germline-derived CDR1 and CDR2 are SGHRS and YFSETQ. The trim removed 0 bases at V and 6 bases at J, leaving 2 bases unmatched. The DNA of the CDR3 is TGCGCCAGCAGCTTGGGGACTAGCCTCAATGAGCAGTTCTTC. Its translation: CASSLGTSLNEQFF.

This clone has only a few counts. The V and J genes are TRBV25-1 and TRBJ2-5, with 12 nucleotides matching TRBD2. CDR3 length: 17 amino acids. In germline, CDR1 is MGHDK, CDR2 SYGVNS. The J segment lost 5 bases and the V segment lost 3 bases, leaving 10 bases of the junction unmatched. CDR3 region: CASSDSSGLAGFETQYF. CDR3 nucleotide sequence: TGTGCCAGCAGTGATTCTTCAGGACTAGCGGGATTTGAGACCCAGTACTTC.